The present TCR beta chain was sequenced within a study of T cells in Graves' hyperthyroidism and ophthalmopathy. This clonotype has at least ten counts. Its antigen is still unknown. At one of its ends the junction is not consistent with the germline gene, which may arise from a read error. Notes on the study in general: A median approximately 6.5 months before onset, the model predicted ophthalmopathy. A 13 V-J signature model discriminated ophthalmopathy versus stable hyperthyroidism.

Amplified TCR beta CDR3 regions came from RNA transcripts. A set of HTBI primers served as the primers for a first-round RT-PCR of the TCR CDR3. MiXCR, applied by TCRdb to the multiplex PCR reads, yields one record per CDR3 protein. This sample has nearly 600,000 distinct CDR3 sequences; 13% to 15% occur once, and the top ten carry about 7%. The CDR3 sequence is 14 residues long. In germline, CDR1 is MNHEY, CDR2 SMNVEV (reference sequence). The rearrangement links TRBV27 to TRBJ1-5; D unresolved. The specimen was blood. The source is a woman between 18 and 30 years old with Graves' ophthalmopathy. The CDR3 region has the DNA TGTGCCAGCAGTTTATACGGGAGCAGTCAGCCCCAGCATTTT. Protein: CASSLYGSSQPQHF.